The clone carrying this T cell receptor beta chain was seen a few times. Its antigen remains unidentified. The sample is drawn from a study of T cell repertoires in cytomegalovirus infection. Across the whole study: The public TCR beta signatures pointed to both CMV infection and matching HLA type. Study outcomes and limitations: Across the ex vivo response, the dominant clonotypes were HLA-C-restricted CMV-specific TCR beta clonotypes. Accumulated public TCR beta family frequency recognized individuals carrying CMV together with the relevant HLA.

Using its own MiXCR run on the reads, TCRdb lists one record per CDR3 protein. The sample lists 500,000 or so distinct CDR3 sequences; about 15% were seen once. Trimming at V came to 2 bases and at J to 0 bases, leaving 6 bases not matched to a gene. Germline CDR1 reads DFQATT; CDR2 reads SNEGSKA (reference sequence). The CDR3 totals 17 residues. The chain couples TRBV20-1 to TRBJ1-6, with TRBD1 matching 8 bases. This receptor was taken from a human donor in good health (CMV status not recorded). Some clones in this sample may be carry-over from other donors' samples. Material: CD8+ T cells from PBMCs. The CDR3 loop is CSARKGQGISYNSPLHF. The CDR3 nucleotides read TGCAGTGCTAGAAAAGGACAGGGCATCTCCTATAATTCACCCCTCCACTTT.